The 27 T cell receptor beta chains below all came from one sample that was sequenced in a study of blood T cell repertoires in COVID-19 (dated by TCRdb to 2020 to 2021). The library was made by the immunoSEQ multiplex PCR assay. As stored in TCRdb, this immuneACCESS dataset retains in-frame rearrangements with V and J assigned. A fraction of the clones does not appear; measured against another copy, unresolved V genes explain less than half of the discrepancy, and the remainder lacks a known reason. The sample table records 35,000 to 50,000 clones; around 82% of these occur just once. Together, the top ten hold approximately 6% of the sample. Sequencing used peripheral blood. These receptors all come from a woman of 80 years or more with acute or convalescent COVID-19.

The count of this clone is one. V usage is TRBV7-9 and J usage is TRBJ1-4, with D maybe TRBD1 (5 bases). V was shortened by 5 bases and J by 4 bases, with 11 bases between the two germline ends. The CDR3 loop spans 14 amino acids. Germline lookup yields CDR1 SEHNR and CDR2 FQNEAQ (reference sequence). The CDR3 spells CASSGDGSNEKLFF. In DNA form, the CDR3 reads TGTGCCAGCAGCGGGGACGGGAGTAATGAAAAACTGTTTTTT.

This chain's CDR3 is CATSGAGDRHYNEQFF. CDR3 coding DNA: TGTGCCACCAGTGGGGCTGGGGACAGGCACTACAATGAGCAGTTCTTC. The chain is built from TRBV24-1 and TRBJ2-1, with 8 bases lining up with TRBD1. With V trimmed by 5 bases and J by 3 bases, 8 bases remained unmatched. The CDR3 is made up of 16 amino acids. CDR1 KGHDR and CDR2 SFDVKD come from the germline V gene.

The gene calls are TRBV6-5 and TRBJ2-5, with 8 bases aligning to TRBD2. The CDR3 consists of 13 residues. Germline assignment: CDR1 MNHEY and CDR2 SVGAGI. J was trimmed by 5 bases and V by 6 bases; bases with no gene match: 5. As DNA, the CDR3 is TGTGCCAGCAGAAAAGCGGGGGCGGAGACCCAGTACTTC. Amino acids: CASRKAGAETQYF.

V and J are TRBV18 and TRBJ1-3; no clear D. The V and J ends lost 1 base and 0 bases respectively, with 19 bases between them. Germline V lookup: CDR1 KGHSH, CDR2 LQKENI. The CDR3 contains 19 residues. CDR3 residues: CASSPLSSSGPTSGNTIYF. CDR3 coding DNA: TGTGCCAGCTCACCACTAAGTAGTTCTGGGCCTACCTCTGGAAACACCATATATTTT.

This clone was found once. At one end, the junction sequence differs from germline, possibly due to a read error. V and J are TRBV5-1 and TRBJ2-3; D unclear. Germline CDR1 and CDR2: SGHRS and YFSETQ. The CDR3 length is 15 residues. DNA of the CDR3: TGCGCCAGCAACTTGGGTGAAACTAAGATCGGAACGCAGTATTTT. Its protein is CASNLGETKIGTQYF. Drawing the rest from reference TRBV5-1 and TRBJ2-3, the complete variable domain is KAGVTQTPRYLIKTRGQQVTLSCSPISGHRSVSWYQQTPGQGLQFLFEYFSETQRNKGNFPGRFSGRQFSNSRSEMNVSTLELGDSALYLCASNLGETKIGTQYFGPGTRLTVL.

The chain employs TRBV7-3 and TRBJ1-3; a possible D gene is TRBD1 (5 bases). Germline CDR1 and CDR2: SGHTA and FQGTGA. The germline V and J ends were trimmed by 5 bases and 4 bases, with 15 bases remaining between them. The CDR3 is 15 amino acids. CDR3 nucleotides: TGTGCCAGCAGCCCGGGACTGGGACTAGGAAACACCATATATTTT. Translating gives CASSPGLGLGNTIYF.

V usage is TRBV9 and J usage is TRBJ2-1; 7 bases line up with TRBD2. This CDR3 is 19 amino acids long. Looked up from germline, CDR1 is SGDLS and CDR2 is YYNGEE. The V and J ends lost 3 bases and 0 bases, in that order; junction bases with no gene match: 15. In DNA, the CDR3 is TGTGCCAGCAGCGACCGCCCTGGGGCGGGGGAAATCTCCTACAATGAGCAGTTCTTC. This translates into CASSDRPGAGEISYNEQFF.

The J gene is TRBJ1-2, the V gene TRBV4-2, with TRBD1 as a possible D gene (6 bases). The V end was cut by 0 bases, the J end by 2 bases, with 16 bases between. The CDR3 has 17 residues. Looked up from germline, CDR1 is LGHNA and CDR2 is YNFKEQ. CDR3 coding DNA: TGTGCCAGCAGCCAAGATCTAAGACAGGCCCTAAACTATGGCTACACCTTC. Translating gives CASSQDLRQALNYGYTF.

The genes are TRBV14 and TRBJ1-1; D may be TRBD1 (6 bases). This CDR3 is built from 15 residues. Trimming took off 2 bases at V and 1 base at J, with 11 bases between the two ends. The germline V gene encodes CDR1 SGHDN and CDR2 FVKESK. The CDR3 protein is CASSQMKDRNTEAFF. DNA of the CDR3: TGTGCCAGCAGCCAAATGAAGGACAGGAACACTGAAGCTTTCTTT.

The CDR3 nucleotides read TGTGCCTGGAGCAAGCGACAGGGGGCGAACACTGAAGCTTTCTTT. It specifies CAWSKRQGANTEAFF. The J gene is TRBJ1-1, the V gene TRBV30; 10 bases are a match to TRBD1. Germline values: CDR1 GTSNPN, CDR2 SVGIG (reference sequence). V was clipped by 3 bases and J by 1 base; unmatched bases: 5. This CDR3 contains 15 residues.

This clone has a handful of counts. The chain carries TRBV3-1 (or the pseudogene TRBV3-2) and TRBJ2-1; 7 positions match TRBD2. Unmatched junction bases numbered 7, after V lost 0 bases and J lost 5 bases. The CDR3 is made up of 16 amino acids. Germline V gene data show CDR1 as LGHDT and CDR2 as YNNKEL (reference sequence). The CDR3 region is CASSQDLAGVDNEQFF. The CDR3 nucleotides are TGTGCCAGCAGCCAAGATTTGGCGGGGGTGGACAATGAGCAGTTCTTC.

This rearrangement joins TRBV5-4 to TRBJ1-3; TRBD1 aligns across 11 bases. Germline lookup yields CDR1 SGHNT and CDR2 YYREEE (reference sequence). V shed 3 bases and J 2 bases; nucleotides not matched to a gene: 1. This CDR3 spans 15 amino acids. CDR3 in DNA: TGTGCCAGCAGCTGGGACAGGGGGACTGGAAACACCATATATTTT. Encoded protein: CASSWDRGTGNTIYF. The full variable domain, rest sourced from reference TRBV5-4 and TRBJ1-3, is ETGVTQSPTHLIKTRGQQVTLRCSSQSGHNTVSWYQQALGQGPQFIFQYYREEENGRGNFPPRFSGLQFPNYSSELNVNALELDDSALYLCASSWDRGTGNTIYFGEGSWLTVV.

The J gene is TRBJ1-6, the V gene TRBV25-1; possible D gene TRBD1, 6 bases. The CDR3 totals 13 residues. Germline V gene data show CDR1 as MGHDK and CDR2 as SYGVNS. Trimming removed 8 bases from V and 6 bases from J, with 11 bases in between. CDR3 nucleotide sequence: TGTGCCAGCCGGGACACGACTAATTCACCCCTCCACTTT. Amino acids: CASRDTTNSPLHF.

This rearrangement joins TRBV6-5 to TRBJ1-6; D is unclear. This CDR3 is 15 amino acids long. The V end was cut by 5 bases, the J end by 9 bases, with 17 bases between. In germline, CDR1 is MNHEY, CDR2 SVGAGI. This CDR3 is CASSIPGTVSSPLHF. The CDR3 nucleotides are TGTGCCAGCAGTATCCCGGGAACAGTTAGTTCACCCCTCCACTTT.

This chain connects TRBV5-6 to TRBJ2-7, with D tentatively TRBD1 (6 bases). Between the trimmed V and J ends, which lost 3 bases and 2 bases, there was a span of 12 bases. The CDR3 loop spans 14 amino acids. Germline values: CDR1 SGHDT, CDR2 YYEEEE. The CDR3: CASSSTGLAYEQYF. CDR3 DNA: TGTGCCAGCAGCTCAACAGGGCTAGCCTACGAGCAGTACTTC.

The J gene is TRBJ1-2, the V gene TRBV6-6; 10 nucleotides line up with TRBD1. The CDR3 covers 14 residues. Germline V gene sequence: CDR1 MNHNY, CDR2 SVGAGI (reference sequence). V gave up 6 bases and J gave up 7 bases; unmatched junction bases: 8. CDR3 protein: CASSERQGAIGYTF. The CDR3 DNA is TGTGCCAGCAGCGAAAGACAGGGGGCGATTGGCTACACCTTC.

This chain connects TRBV11-3 to TRBJ2-3; perhaps TRBD1 as D (5 bases). This CDR3 spans 13 amino acids. The germline V and J ends were trimmed by 2 bases and 6 bases, with 9 bases remaining between them. Germline V gene data show CDR1 as SGHNT and CDR2 as YENEEA. In DNA, the CDR3 is TGTGCCAGCAGCTTACAACACAGGGATACGCAGTATTTT. Protein product: CASSLQHRDTQYF.

The rearrangement joins TRBV5-1 to TRBJ1-1; no firm D call. Germline values: CDR1 SGHRS, CDR2 YFSETQ. CDR3 length: 13 amino acids. V was pared by 5 bases and J by 0 bases, with 8 bases between. The CDR3 DNA follows: TGCGCCAGCAGACGAGATATGAACACTGAAGCTTTCTTT. The encoded protein is CASRRDMNTEAFF. The full variable domain, its missing parts supplied by reference TRBV5-1 and TRBJ1-1, is KAGVTQTPRYLIKTRGQQVTLSCSPISGHRSVSWYQQTPGQGLQFLFEYFSETQRNKGNFPGRFSGRQFSNSRSEMNVSTLELGDSALYLCASRRDMNTEAFFGQGTRLTVV.

V usage is TRBV5-1 and J usage is TRBJ2-5; D is possibly TRBD2 (7 bases). Trimming took off 3 bases at V and 1 base at J, with 13 bases between the two ends. The germline V gene has CDR1 SGHRS and CDR2 YFSETQ. The CDR3 is 15 amino acids. The CDR3 DNA is TGCGCCAGCAGCTCCTCCGCGGGGGCCCAAGAGACCCAGTACTTC. Translation gives CASSSSAGAQETQYF.

The DNA of the CDR3 is TGTGCCAGCAGCTTAGCGGAGGATGGGGAGGACACTGAAGCTTTCTTT. Its protein product is CASSLAEDGEDTEAFF. The chain is built from TRBV7-8 and TRBJ1-1; the D is unclear. CDR1 is SGHVS, CDR2 FQNEAQ, per germline. This CDR3 is 16 amino acids long. V was cut by 0 bases and J by 3 bases, with 14 bases left in between.

This chain joins TRBV30 and TRBJ1-1, with D maybe TRBD1 (5 bases). This CDR3 is 13 amino acids long. Germline CDR1 GTSNPN, CDR2 SVGIG (reference sequence). V gave up 0 bases and J gave up 5 bases, with 10 bases separating them. The CDR3 sequence is CAWSVPRGTEAFF. CDR3 in DNA: TGTGCCTGGAGTGTACCCCGGGGGACTGAAGCTTTCTTT.

The chain uses TRBV7-3 and TRBJ2-1; D call uncertain. This CDR3 region has 13 residues. CDR1 is SGHTA, CDR2 FQGTGA, per germline. With 4 bases removed from V and 6 bases from J, the gap between germline ends came to 10 bases. The CDR3 bases are TGTGCCAGCAGCTCGCCTCAGGTCAATGAGCAGTTCTTC. It specifies CASSSPQVNEQFF.

V gene TRBV2 combines with J gene TRBJ2-1; TRBD2 agrees at 7 bases. V shed 6 bases and J 1 base; nucleotides not matched to a gene: 18. CDR1 and CDR2 from the germline V gene are SNHLY and FYNNEI. The length of the CDR3 is 19 residues. CDR3 in amino acids: CASRLRPLKSGGSYNEQFF. The CDR3, as DNA: TGTGCCAGCAGGCTCCGCCCCCTCAAATCGGGGGGTTCCTACAATGAGCAGTTCTTC.

This clone was seen more than once but under ten times. This chain joins TRBV11-3 and TRBJ1-4; D is undetermined. The V gene's germline CDR1 is SGHNT and CDR2 YENEEA. The CDR3 runs 15 residues. Trimming took 0 bases from V and 5 from J, leaving 10 bases between them. The CDR3 coding sequence is TGTGCCAGCAGCTTAGATTGCAGTCCCAATGAAAAACTGTTTTTT. Protein sequence: CASSLDCSPNEKLFF.

The CDR3 nucleotides are TGTGCCAGCAGCTTCGGGACAGGTACCACAGATACGCAGTATTTT. Translation gives CASSFGTGTTDTQYF. The chain carries TRBV5-4 and TRBJ2-3; 8 bases agree with TRBD1. J gave up 2 bases and V 2 bases, and 4 bases lay outside the gene matches. The germline CDR1 and CDR2 sequences are SGHNT and YYREEE (reference sequence). The CDR3 runs to 15 residues.

V and J are TRBV2 and TRBJ2-7; 8 nucleotides agree with TRBD1. Germline lookup yields CDR1 SNHLY and CDR2 FYNNEI. The V segment lost 5 bases and the J segment 5 bases; nucleotides outside the gene matches: 8. The CDR3 loop spans 14 amino acids. The CDR3 loop is CASSTYRGANEQYF. CDR3 in DNA: TGTGCCAGCAGTACTTACAGGGGGGCCAACGAGCAGTACTTC.

This chain connects TRBV19 to TRBJ1-3, with 10 positions matching TRBD1. J was trimmed by 2 bases and V by 5 bases; bases with no gene match: 3. The CDR3 consists of 15 residues. Per the germline V gene, CDR1 is LNHDA and CDR2 is SQIVND (reference sequence). The CDR3: CASSSTGGPGNTIYF. Here the CDR3 DNA reads TGTGCCAGTAGTTCGACAGGGGGCCCTGGAAACACCATATATTTT. Full variable domain (missing parts from reference TRBV19 and TRBJ1-3): DGGITQSPKYLFRKEGQNVTLSCEQNLNHDAMYWYRQDPGQGLRLIYYSQIVNDFQKGDIAEGYSVSREKKESFPLTVTSAQKNPTAFYLCASSSTGGPGNTIYFGEGSWLTVV.